This TCR beta chain came from a study of T cell repertoires in cytomegalovirus infection. Study-wide context: Signatures in public TCR beta sequences pointed to both CMV infection and matching HLA type. Study conclusions and caveats: The study found HLA-C-restricted CMV-specific TCR beta clonotypes dominating the ex vivo response.

TCRdb re-derived calls from the reads in MiXCR, one entry per CDR3 protein. The profile shows around 740,000 distinct CDR3 sequences, roughly 35% of them singletons. Details on this clonotype: Its antigen is still unknown.

This CDR3 spans 16 amino acids. Trimming cost V 4 bases and J 7 bases, with 17 bases left between them. From germline, CDR1 is KGHSH and CDR2 LQKENI. The chain has TRBV18 and TRBJ1-6; a weak D match, TRBD1 (5 bases). The material sequenced was PBMCs. This receptor was identified in a human donor in good health (CMV status not recorded). Some clones in this sample may be carry-over from other donors' samples. The CDR3 sequence: CASSLALGTGNSPLHF. In nucleotides, the CDR3 is TGTGCCAGCTCACTAGCTCTGGGGACGGGGAATTCACCCCTCCACTTT.